The 27 T cell receptor beta chains presented below share a single source sample, sequenced in a study of shared clonotypes between healthy human individuals. Repertoires were generated with immunoSEQ multiplex PCR, while TCRdb's copy carries only in-frame clones and drops some. This repertoire shows fewer than 3 million clones, roughly 90% found once; its top ten account for more than 0.35%. Material: naive CD4+ T cells from PBMCs. Subset of the sample: CD45RA+ positively selected. Receptors were obtained from a man aged 18 to 30 in good health. Some clones in this sample may be carry-over from other donors' samples.

CDR3 nucleotide sequence: TGTGCCAGCAGTGAACGGGTGTCTAGCGGGAGCCCAGATACGCAGTATTTT. This sequence encodes CASSERVSSGSPDTQYF. The V and J genes are TRBV6-1 and TRBJ2-3; 10 positions agree with TRBD2. The CDR3 sequence is 17 residues long. CDR1 MNHNS and CDR2 SASEGT come from the germline V gene. Losses at the gene ends were 2 bases for V and 4 bases for J; bases not matched to a gene: 9.

The V gene is TRBV10-3, the J gene TRBJ1-1; TRBD1 is a possible D gene (5 bases). Germline assignment: CDR1 ENHRY and CDR2 SYGVKD. The CDR3 covers 12 residues. Trimming shortened V by 6 bases and J by 7 bases, and 12 bases separated the two germline ends. The CDR3 DNA reads as TGTGCCATCAGCGCTAGAGGGGATGAAGCTTTCTTT. Its protein product is CAISARGDEAFF.

The chain uses TRBV7-2 and TRBJ2-7, with D tentatively TRBD1 or TRBD2 (6 bases each). Trimming stripped 5 bases from V and 9 bases from J, with 20 bases between. This CDR3 contains 14 residues. Germline CDR1 is SGHTA and CDR2 is FQGNSA. The CDR3 here is CASSPTSPGAVQYF. CDR3 coding DNA: TGTGCCAGCAGCCCGACATCGCCGGGGGCGGTGCAGTACTTC. The full variable domain, with the rest looked up from reference TRBV7-2 and TRBJ2-7, is GAGVSQSPSNKVTEKGKDVELRCDPISGHTALYWYRQSLGQGLEFLIYFQGNSAPDKSGLPSDRFSAERTGGSVSTLTIQRTQQEDSAVYLCASSPTSPGAVQYFGPGTRLTVT.

V usage is TRBV6-1 and J usage is TRBJ1-2; possibly TRBD1 for D (6 bases). V lost 4 bases, J lost 4 bases, and 10 bases lay in between. This CDR3 is built from 13 residues. The V gene's germline CDR1 is MNHNS and CDR2 SASEGT. CDR3 nucleotides: TGTGCCAGCAGTGGACAGGATCTCTATGGCTACACCTTC. It translates to CASSGQDLYGYTF.

The J gene is TRBJ2-7, the V gene TRBV29-1; 10 nucleotides agree with TRBD2. The V segment lost 4 bases and the J segment 5 bases; nucleotides outside the gene matches: 2. Germline loops: CDR1 SQVTM, CDR2 ANQGSEA. CDR3 size: 12 residues. For the CDR3, the DNA is TGCAGCGTTGCTCTAGCGGGAGACGAGCAGTACTTC. Translating it yields CSVALAGDEQYF.

This sequence joins TRBV19 and TRBJ2-3, with D perhaps given as TRBD1 or TRBD2 (6 bases each). The CDR3 totals 14 residues. V lost 6 bases and J lost 2, with 12 bases in between. Germline CDR1 and CDR2: LNHDA and SQIVND (reference sequence). For the CDR3, the DNA is TGTGCCAGTAGATGGGGGGCAGACACAGATACGCAGTATTTT. It codes for CASRWGADTDTQYF. Full variable domain (rest looked up from reference TRBV19 and TRBJ2-3): DGGITQSPKYLFRKEGQNVTLSCEQNLNHDAMYWYRQDPGQGLRLIYYSQIVNDFQKGDIAEGYSVSREKKESFPLTVTSAQKNPTAFYLCASRWGADTDTQYFGPGTRLTVL.

J is TRBJ2-7 and V is TRBV9, with 9 bases matching TRBD1. This CDR3 comprises 14 residues. V was clipped by 6 bases and J by 1 base; unmatched bases: 5. The germline V gene has CDR1 SGDLS and CDR2 YYNGEE. CDR3 coding DNA: TGTGCCAGCACCTCCGGGACAGGGTCCTACGAGCAGTACTTC. Its protein product is CASTSGTGSYEQYF.

V gene TRBV28 combines with J gene TRBJ1-2; TRBD1 agrees at 11 bases. V lost 10 bases and J lost 0; bases outside the gene matches: 7. This CDR3 has 15 residues. From germline, CDR1 is MDHEN and CDR2 SYDVKM. In DNA form, the CDR3 reads TGTGCCACCCGGACAGGGGGCCCTTCTAACTATGGCTACACCTTC. Translation: CATRTGGPSNYGYTF.

This clone has only a few counts. V usage is TRBV11-2 and J usage is TRBJ1-1, with D unclear. In germline, CDR1 is SGHAT, CDR2 FQNNGV. The CDR3 spans 14 residues. Deletions cut 2 bases from V and 5 bases from J, with 12 bases between. CDR3 bases: TGTGCCAGCAGCTTATCACGGGAAAATACTGAAGCTTTCTTT. Translating gives CASSLSRENTEAFF.

The CDR3 nucleotides read TGTGCCAGTCTGGCCACTTTAGCTTTTGGTTCCGAGCAGTACTTC. Protein: CASLATLAFGSEQYF. The chain links TRBV6-6 to TRBJ2-7; the D is unclear. Germline V gene sequence: CDR1 MNHNY, CDR2 SVGAGI (reference sequence). V was trimmed by 9 bases and J by 6 bases, leaving 24 bases between them. This CDR3 contains 15 residues.

The CDR3 here is CASSLLNNEQFF. As DNA, the CDR3 is TGTGCCAGCAGCTTATTGAACAATGAGCAGTTCTTC. The chain recombines TRBV7-9 with TRBJ2-1, with D unclear. Germline lookup yields CDR1 SEHNR and CDR2 FQNEAQ (reference sequence). Trimming stripped 2 bases from V and 5 bases from J, with 4 bases between. The CDR3 has 12 residues.

J is TRBJ2-7 and V is TRBV9; TRBD2 matches 11 bases. V was clipped by 3 bases and J by 4 bases; unmatched bases: 6. The CDR3 spans 15 residues. CDR1 and CDR2 (germline): SGDLS, YYNGEE. For the CDR3, the DNA is TGTGCCAGCAGCGGATCCGGGACTAGCGGTTACGAGCAGTACTTC. Its translation is CASSGSGTSGYEQYF.

V usage is TRBV6-6 and J usage is TRBJ2-1; tentatively, D is TRBD2 (6 bases). In germline, CDR1 is MNHNY, CDR2 SVGAGI (reference sequence). Trimming removed 8 bases from V and 4 bases from J, with 12 bases in between. This CDR3 has 13 residues. CDR3 nucleotides: TGTGCCAGCGTTGGCGGGACGTACAATGAGCAGTTCTTC. Its protein is CASVGGTYNEQFF.

This clone came up once. This sequence joins TRBV4-1 and TRBJ2-6, with 7 bases identical to TRBD2. The CDR3 consists of 14 residues. V lost 10 bases to trimming and J lost 3 bases; unmatched junction nucleotides: 6. Germline loops: CDR1 MGHRA, CDR2 YSYEKL. The CDR3, as DNA: TGCGCCACCGCGGGGGACCGTGGGGCCAACGTCCTGACTTTC. Encoded protein: CATAGDRGANVLTF.

The J gene is TRBJ2-2, the V gene TRBV7-9; the match to TRBD2 covers 7 bases. The CDR3 totals 14 residues. Germline CDR1 is SEHNR and CDR2 is FQNEAQ (reference sequence). V trimming: 3 bases; J trimming: 7 bases; junction bases outside the gene matches: 5. CDR3 amino acids: CASSFGGSSGELFF. The CDR3 nucleotides read TGTGCCAGCAGCTTCGGCGGGAGTAGCGGGGAGCTGTTTTTT.

Only one count was recorded for this clone. This chain links TRBV7-9 with TRBJ2-1; D is possibly TRBD2 (6 bases). This CDR3 spans 15 amino acids. From germline, CDR1 is SEHNR and CDR2 FQNEAQ (reference sequence). V was pared by 3 bases and J by 4 bases, with 13 bases between. CDR3 nucleotides: TGTGCCAGCAGCTTTGAACTAGCCTCTTACAATGAGCAGTTCTTC. As protein: CASSFELASYNEQFF.

This rearrangement joins TRBV29-1 to TRBJ2-1; 9 bases agree with TRBD1. Trimming cost V 6 bases and J 2 bases; bases outside gene matches: 11. Germline CDR1 and CDR2: SQVTM and ANQGSEA. The CDR3 covers 16 residues. CDR3 nucleotide sequence: TGCAGCGTAAGACGTCCGGGACAGGGACCCTACAATGAGCAGTTCTTC. This codes for CSVRRPGQGPYNEQFF.

V gene TRBV7-6 combines with J gene TRBJ1-4; D unresolved. V lost 1 base and J 3 bases, leaving 3 bases between the germline ends. CDR1 and CDR2 from the germline V gene are SGHVS and FNYEAQ. The CDR3 is made up of 13 amino acids. The CDR3 nucleotides are TGTGCCAGCAGCTTAGGGGCTAATGAAAAACTGTTTTTT. Amino acid sequence: CASSLGANEKLFF.

V gene TRBV28 combines with J gene TRBJ2-7, with TRBD2 matching 7 bases. CDR1 is MDHEN, CDR2 SYDVKM, per germline. The CDR3 runs 16 residues. Trimming at V came to 5 bases and at J to 6 bases, leaving 16 bases not matched to a gene. The CDR3 coding sequence is TGTGCCAGCAGTCTCCCCTGGCCGGCGGGAGAGGGCGAGCAGTACTTC. This translates into CASSLPWPAGEGEQYF.

The chain carries TRBV7-9 and TRBJ1-2; D not certain. Trimming removed 6 bases from V and 0 bases from J, with 17 bases in between. The CDR3 runs 16 residues. Looked up from germline, CDR1 is SEHNR and CDR2 is FQNEAQ (reference sequence). Here the CDR3 DNA reads TGTGCCAGCAGTCCTGGGTTTAGGGAAGCTAACTATGGCTACACCTTC. Its translation is CASSPGFREANYGYTF.

The chain is built from TRBV15 and TRBJ2-7, with no clear D. The CDR3 is 13 residues long. Looked up from germline, CDR1 is LNHNV and CDR2 is YYDKDF (reference sequence). The V and J ends lost 1 base and 5 bases respectively, with 9 bases between them. The CDR3 DNA reads TGTGCCACCAGCAGAGCTCCCCGGGACGAGCAGTACTTC. This codes for CATSRAPRDEQYF.

V usage is TRBV5-3 and J usage is TRBJ2-5; D may match TRBD1 or TRBD2 (5 bases each). TRBV5-3 is treated as an ORF (open reading frame) with a function not yet certain. The ends were cut back, 9 bases at V and 4 bases at J, with 16 bases in the middle. CDR3 size: 13 residues. The CDR3 protein is CATPQGPLETQYF. In DNA form, the CDR3 reads TGTGCCACCCCGCAGGGACCGTTAGAGACCCAGTACTTC.

This chain joins TRBV18 and TRBJ2-7, with a weak D call TRBD1 (6 bases). With 2 bases removed from V and 3 bases from J, the gap between germline ends came to 17 bases. Germline-derived CDR1 and CDR2 are KGHSH and LQKENI. This CDR3 is built from 16 residues. The CDR3 sequence: CASSPVSGNRVYEQYF. The CDR3, as DNA: TGTGCCAGCTCACCAGTTTCCGGAAACAGGGTCTACGAGCAGTACTTC.

J is TRBJ1-2 and V is TRBV6-5; tentative D call: TRBD1 (5 bases). Germline CDR1 MNHEY, CDR2 SVGAGI. This CDR3 spans 15 amino acids. V gave up 6 bases and J gave up 1 base, with 15 bases separating them. CDR3 in amino acids: CASSYGGRNNYGYTF. CDR3 DNA sequence: TGTGCCAGCAGCTACGGGGGACGGAATAACTATGGCTACACCTTC.

CDR3 nucleotides: TGCGCCAGCAGAGTCACGGGAGGCACCTCTGGGGCCAACGTCCTGACTTTC. Translating it yields CASRVTGGTSGANVLTF. This rearrangement joins TRBV5-1 to TRBJ2-6; TRBD2 agrees at 7 bases. After removal of 5 bases from V and 0 bases from J, the junction contained 8 bases not matched to a gene. The CDR3 runs to 17 residues. In germline, CDR1 is SGHRS, CDR2 YFSETQ.

The chain joins TRBV29-1 to TRBJ2-5; D possibly corresponds to TRBD2 (7 bases). Looked up from germline, CDR1 is SQVTM and CDR2 is ANQGSEA. The CDR3 is made up of 13 amino acids. V lost 6 bases, J lost 2 bases, and 13 bases lay in between. The CDR3 spells CSVGGTLQETQYF. CDR3 nucleotide sequence: TGCAGCGTCGGGGGGACATTACAAGAGACCCAGTACTTC.

V usage is TRBV28 and J usage is TRBJ2-7, with TRBD2 matching over 8 bases. CDR1 and CDR2 from the germline V gene are MDHEN and SYDVKM. V shed 1 base and J 4 bases; nucleotides not matched to a gene: 6. The CDR3 length is 15 residues. The CDR3 spells CASSLFGGRSYEQYF. CDR3 nucleotides: TGTGCCAGCAGTTTATTTGGCGGGAGGTCTTACGAGCAGTACTTC.